The 16 T cell receptor beta chains below were found in one sample sequenced in a study of human T cells and chemical hapten exposure. As to time point: healthy volunteer bleed at 2 weeks. Unfractionated whole blood was the source of the extracted total RNA. MiXCR, applied by TCRdb to the RACE reads, yields one record per CDR3 protein. This table holds over 85,000 distinct CDR3 sequences, approximately 9.7% found once. Sequencing was carried out using whole blood. The receptors originated from a female donor in good health. Some clones in this sample may be carry-over from other donors' samples.

V and J are TRBV19 and TRBJ2-1, with 7 bases that match TRBD2. With 1 base clipped from V and 2 bases from J, the junction kept 2 bases outside the gene matches. This CDR3 contains 15 residues. The germline CDR1 and CDR2 sequences are LNHDA and SQIVND (reference sequence). The CDR3 loop reads CASSIGGRAYNEQFF. In DNA, the CDR3 is TGTGCCAGTAGTATAGGTGGGAGGGCCTACAATGAGCAGTTCTTC.

V gene TRBV4-2 combines with J gene TRBJ2-7; no clear D gene. CDR1 is LGHNA and CDR2 is YNFKEQ in the germline V gene. The CDR3 totals 12 residues. Between the trimmed V and J ends, which lost 4 bases and 12 bases, there was a span of 16 bases. The CDR3 region has the DNA TGTGCCAGCAGCCCTGGCCTGGGGTATCTGTACTTC. Its protein product is CASSPGLGYLYF.

This clonotype was found many times. The V and J genes are TRBV11-1 and TRBJ2-3, with 11 bases fitting TRBD2. There are 16 residues in the CDR3. Trimming removed 1 base from V and 7 bases from J; junction bases left unmatched: 7. Germline-derived CDR1 and CDR2 are SGHAT and FQDESV (reference sequence). CDR3 bases: TGTGCCAGCAGCTTAGGAGCTAGCGGGAGGCTGCATACGCAGTATTTT. It yields the protein CASSLGASGRLHTQYF. The whole variable domain, filled in from reference TRBV11-1 and TRBJ2-3, reads EAEVAQSPRYKITEKSQAVAFWCDPISGHATLYWYRQILGQGPELLVQFQDESVVDDSQLPKDRFSAERLKGVDSTLKIQPAELGDSAMYLCASSLGASGRLHTQYFGPGTRLTVL.

There are a few counts of this clonotype. The chain couples TRBV6-1 to TRBJ2-5; 8 bases are shared with TRBD1. The CDR3 is 13 residues long. From germline, CDR1 is MNHNS and CDR2 SASEGT. Germline trimming cut 8 bases from V and 5 bases from J; bases unmatched to any gene: 7. This CDR3 is CASSPTGAETQYF. The CDR3 bases are TGTGCCAGCTCGCCGACAGGGGCGGAGACCCAGTACTTC.

This clonotype came up many times. The rearrangement uses TRBV4-3 and TRBJ2-1; D ambiguous. Germline CDR1 LGHNA, CDR2 YSLEER. This CDR3 spans 19 amino acids. Trimming cost V 1 base and J 0 bases, with 19 bases left between them. The DNA of the CDR3 is TGCGCCAGCAGCCAAGCGTCAACCTTCGAGGCCAGCTCCTACAATGAGCAGTTCTTC. Its protein is CASSQASTFEASSYNEQFF.

This clonotype was seen more than once but under ten times. This chain uses TRBV24-1 with TRBJ2-3; TRBD2 matches 9 bases. Trimming removed 0 bases from V and 1 base from J; junction bases left unmatched: 1. Germline assignment: CDR1 KGHDR and CDR2 SFDVKD. The CDR3 runs 16 residues. Here the CDR3 DNA reads TGTGCCACCAGTGATTTGAGGACTAGCGGCACAGATACGCAGTATTTT. This translates into CATSDLRTSGTDTQYF.

This clonotype was seen repeatedly, ten times or more. The CDR3 loop is CASSDGTVDRGTIYF. CDR3 coding DNA: TGTGCCAGCAGTGACGGGACAGTTGATCGAGGCACCATATATTTT. The chain recombines TRBV2 with TRBJ1-3; 7 bases align to TRBD1. The germline V gene encodes CDR1 SNHLY and CDR2 FYNNEI. The CDR3 has 15 amino acids. After removal of 3 bases from V and 9 bases from J, the junction contained 11 bases not matched to a gene.

This clonotype was found a few times. The V and J genes are TRBV11-1 and TRBJ1-1, with 9 bases aligning to TRBD1. CDR3 length: 13 amino acids. The junction had 6 bases not matched to a gene; V was cut back by 6 bases and J by 7 bases. Germline loops: CDR1 SGHAT, CDR2 FQDESV (reference sequence). CDR3 in amino acids: CASSRGQGDEAFF. CDR3 DNA: TGTGCCAGCAGTAGGGGACAGGGCGATGAAGCTTTCTTT.

The table lists this clonotype with a few counts. CDR3 coding DNA: TGTGCCAGCCGAGATAGCCCCGGTGGAGACACTGAAGCTTTCTTT. Translated, it gives CASRDSPGGDTEAFF. The chain combines TRBV3-1 with TRBJ1-1; D gene uncertain. The CDR3 extends over 15 amino acids. Germline V gene sequence: CDR1 LGHDT, CDR2 YNNKEL (reference sequence). The V gene lost 8 bases and the J gene lost 3 bases, with 19 bases spanning the gap.

The J gene is TRBJ2-7, the V gene TRBV28, with D hard to call. Germline V lookup: CDR1 MDHEN, CDR2 SYDVKM. The V end lost 1 base, the J end lost 7 bases, and 20 bases lay between the germline ends. This CDR3 spans 16 amino acids. The CDR3 loop reads CASSLSGRGFVEEQYF. The DNA for the CDR3 is TGTGCCAGCAGTTTATCCGGCAGAGGTTTTGTGGAAGAGCAGTACTTC. Looking up the rest from reference TRBV28 and TRBJ2-7 gives the full variable domain: DVKVTQSSRYLVKRTGEKVFLECVQDMDHENMFWYRQDPGLGLRLIYFSYDVKMKEKGDIPEGYSVSREKKERFSLILESASTNQTSMYLCASSLSGRGFVEEQYFGPGTRLTVT.

This clonotype occurred many times. The V and J genes are TRBV13 and TRBJ2-7, with 10 bases matching TRBD2. V shed 2 bases and J 2 bases; nucleotides not matched to a gene: 6. Germline CDR1 reads PRHDT; CDR2 reads FYEKMQ (reference sequence). This CDR3 has 16 residues. CDR3 DNA: TGTGCCAGCAGCTTACCTTGGACTAGCGGTCCCTACGAGCAGTACTTC. It specifies CASSLPWTSGPYEQYF.

The CDR3 loop reads CASSQRGRAYIKPAPETQYF. DNA of the CDR3: TGTGCCAGCAGCCAACGGGGGAGGGCCTATATCAAACCAGCTCCAGAGACCCAGTACTTC. The chain employs TRBV14 and TRBJ2-5, with TRBD2 matching over 7 bases. After removal of 2 bases from V and 4 bases from J, the junction contained 22 bases not matched to a gene. Germline V gene sequence: CDR1 SGHDN, CDR2 FVKESK. The CDR3 is made up of 20 amino acids.

The chain combines TRBV11-2 with TRBJ2-6; TRBD2 might be the D (6 bases). Trimming removed 1 base at V and 0 bases at J, with 16 bases between. This CDR3 has 19 amino acids. CDR1 is SGHAT, CDR2 FQNNGV, per germline. The CDR3 region has the DNA TGTGCCAGCAGCTTAGTAGTACAGGACTACTTCTCTGGGGCCAACGTCCTGACTTTC. Translated: CASSLVVQDYFSGANVLTF. The full variable domain, completed using reference TRBV11-2 and TRBJ2-6, is EAGVAQSPRYKIIEKRQSVAFWCNPISGHATLYWYQQILGQGPKLLIQFQNNGVVDDSQLPKDRFSAERLKGVDSTLKIQPAKLEDSAVYLCASSLVVQDYFSGANVLTFGAGSRLTVL.

This clonotype has just a few counts. The V call is TRBV19, the J call TRBJ2-1; 8 bases match TRBD2. The V gene's germline CDR1 is LNHDA and CDR2 SQIVND (reference sequence). V lost 7 bases to trimming and J lost 0 bases; unmatched junction nucleotides: 17. The CDR3 covers 19 residues. The CDR3 region has the DNA TGTGCCAGTACCACCACCGGGACTAGGAGCGGTAACTCCTACAATGAGCAGTTCTTC. Amino acid sequence: CASTTTGTRSGNSYNEQFF.

In its sample, this clonotype was seen a few times. The chain links TRBV4-1 to TRBJ2-3; 8 positions match TRBD1. The CDR3 spans 17 residues. CDR1 is MGHRA, CDR2 YSYEKL, per germline. V trimming: 5 bases; J trimming: 6 bases; junction bases outside the gene matches: 16. CDR3 sequence: CASSVNAPGQVVDTQYF. The CDR3 DNA follows: TGCGCCAGCAGCGTTAACGCTCCGGGACAGGTCGTTGATACGCAGTATTTT.

This clonotype was found a few times. V and J are TRBV29-1 and TRBJ1-4; D is uncertain. This CDR3 comprises 11 residues. With 3 bases removed from V and 5 bases from J, the gap between germline ends came to 4 bases. Germline V gene lookup returns CDR1 SQVTM and CDR2 ANQGSEA. CDR3 nucleotide sequence: TGCAGCGTTGACAGAAATGAAAAACTGTTTTTT. Residues: CSVDRNEKLFF.